The 7 T cell receptor beta chains below were found in one sample sequenced in a study of blood T cell repertoires in COVID-19. The protocol was immunoSEQ multiplex PCR, while the TCRdb copy is restricted to in-frame clones and leaves out a portion. The sample consists of 75,000 to 80,000 clones, about nine tenths of them appearing once. Sequenced: peripheral blood. The origin of the receptors is a human donor in a cohort sampled during active COVID-19.

This chain joins TRBV5-1 and TRBJ1-4; D is possibly TRBD1 (6 bases). This CDR3 has 15 residues. Germline V gene data show CDR1 as SGHRS and CDR2 as YFSETQ. V was pared by 2 bases and J by 0 bases, with 8 bases between. The CDR3 bases are TGCGCCAGCAGCTTCAACAGGGCAACTAATGAAAAACTGTTTTTT. Translating it yields CASSFNRATNEKLFF.

The genes are TRBV3-1 (or the pseudogene TRBV3-2) and TRBJ2-5; D gene unclear. Germline assignment: CDR1 LGHDT and CDR2 YNNKEL (reference sequence). V was clipped by 0 bases and J by 5 bases, with 10 bases between them. The CDR3 totals 14 residues. The CDR3 spells CASSQELRRETQYF. The CDR3 bases are TGTGCCAGCAGCCAAGAATTGAGGCGGGAGACCCAGTACTTC.

As to this clone: A read error may account for a junction end that differs from germline. The chain recombines TRBV28 with TRBJ2-5; the match to TRBD2 covers 8 bases. This CDR3 comprises 14 residues. CDR1 and CDR2 (germline): MDHEN, SYDVKM. The CDR3 DNA reads TGTGCCAGCAGTTCGTCGACGGGGGGGCCGGCATGGAACTTC. This translates into CASSSSTGGPAWNF.

V is TRBV9 and J is TRBJ1-6; D unresolved. The ends were cut back, 0 bases at V and 10 bases at J, with 8 bases in the middle. The CDR3 consists of 13 residues. Germline V gives CDR1 SGDLS, CDR2 YYNGEE. The CDR3 DNA is TGTGCCAGCAGCGTAGCTTGGGAGTCACCCCTCCACTTT. Amino acid sequence: CASSVAWESPLHF.

This sequence joins TRBV30 and TRBJ2-7; 12 bases are shared with TRBD1. The CDR3 has 15 amino acids. Unmatched junction bases numbered 9, after V lost 1 base and J lost 8 bases. CDR1 GTSNPN and CDR2 SVGIG come from the germline V gene (reference sequence). For the CDR3, the DNA is TGTGCCTGGAGTGCCTGGATGGGACAGGGGGCTAAGCAGTACTTC. Its protein is CAWSAWMGQGAKQYF.

V is TRBV27 and J is TRBJ2-7; TRBD1 is a possible D gene (5 bases). CDR1 MNHEY and CDR2 SMNVEV come from the germline V gene (reference sequence). The V and J ends lost 8 bases and 2 bases respectively, with 13 bases between them. This CDR3 region has 13 residues. As DNA, the CDR3 is TGTGCCAGCGGGCTAGGGGCCGCCTACGAGCAGTACTTC. The encoded protein is CASGLGAAYEQYF.

The chain couples TRBV5-1 to TRBJ1-2; 9 bases agree with TRBD1. CDR1 SGHRS and CDR2 YFSETQ come from the germline V gene. This CDR3 has 15 amino acids. Trimming took 3 bases from V and 0 from J; bases not matched to a gene: 3. The CDR3 spells CASSSRQGANYGYTF. In nucleotides, the CDR3 is TGCGCCAGCAGCTCAAGACAGGGGGCTAACTATGGCTACACCTTC.